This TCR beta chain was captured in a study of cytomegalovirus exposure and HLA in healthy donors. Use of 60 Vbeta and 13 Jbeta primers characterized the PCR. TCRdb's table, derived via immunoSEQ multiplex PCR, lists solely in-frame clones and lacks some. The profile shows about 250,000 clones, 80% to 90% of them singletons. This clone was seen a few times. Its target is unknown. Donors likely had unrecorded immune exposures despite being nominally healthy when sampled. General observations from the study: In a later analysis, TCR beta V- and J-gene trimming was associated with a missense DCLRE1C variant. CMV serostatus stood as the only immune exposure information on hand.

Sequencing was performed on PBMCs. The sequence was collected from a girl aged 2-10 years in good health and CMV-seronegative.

CDR3 coding DNA: TGTGCCTGGAATGGGGACAGGGTCACCGGGGAGCTGTTTTTT. Its protein is CAWNGDRVTGELFF. J is TRBJ2-2 and V is TRBV30; TRBD1 matches 9 bases. Germline CDR1 is GTSNPN and CDR2 is SVGIG (reference sequence). V shed 4 bases, J shed 4 bases, and the junction held 4 bases outside the gene matches. The CDR3 runs to 14 residues.